One and the same sample provided the 9 T cell receptor beta chains below, sequenced in a study of blood T cell repertoires in COVID-19. Using immunoSEQ multiplex PCR, the repertoire was profiled, and TCRdb retains in-frame clones only, with some absent. The profile shows approximately 110,000 clones, 86% of them singletons. The sample was peripheral blood. These receptors came from a middle-aged man with acute or convalescent COVID-19.

The chain combines TRBV6-6 with TRBJ2-1; 9 nucleotides agree with TRBD1. Germline V lookup: CDR1 MNHNY, CDR2 SVGAGI (reference sequence). CDR3 length equals 13 residues. Trimming removed 6 bases from V and 6 bases from J; junction bases left unmatched: 3. The CDR3 nucleotides read TGTGCCAGCAGCTCGGGACAGGGCAATGAGCAGTTCTTC. This codes for CASSSGQGNEQFF.

The chain couples TRBV6-1 to TRBJ1-1, with D uncertain. The length of the CDR3 is 14 residues. In germline, CDR1 is MNHNS, CDR2 SASEGT. Trimming stripped 2 bases from V and 0 bases from J, with 7 bases between. CDR3 coding DNA: TGTGCCAGCAGTGAACGGGGAATGAACACTGAAGCTTTCTTT. It is translated as CASSERGMNTEAFF.

The rearrangement links TRBV15 to TRBJ2-5, with D possibly matching TRBD1 (5 bases). The germline CDR1 and CDR2 sequences are LNHNV and YYDKDF (reference sequence). Trimming shortened V by 0 bases and J by 2 bases, and 10 bases separated the two germline ends. The CDR3 spans 15 residues. In nucleotides, the CDR3 is TGTGCCACCAGCAGAGATCTGAGACAGCAAGAGACCCAGTACTTC. Translating gives CATSRDLRQQETQYF.

In its sample, this clone was seen once. The chain recombines TRBV30 with TRBJ1-2; D is uncertain. CDR1 GTSNPN and CDR2 SVGIG come from the germline V gene (reference sequence). The V end was cut by 1 base, the J end by 4 bases, with 7 bases between. This CDR3 contains 12 residues. As DNA, the CDR3 is TGTGCCTGGAGTGGAAACAGCTATGGCTACACCTTC. Amino acids: CAWSGNSYGYTF.

This clone came up a few times. The chain links TRBV12-3 or TRBV12-4 to TRBJ2-1, with D hard to call. With 2 bases removed from V and 2 bases from J, the gap between germline ends came to 4 bases. CDR3 length: 13 amino acids. The CDR3 is CASSLIAYNEQFF. In DNA, the CDR3 is TGTGCCAGCAGTTTAATCGCCTACAATGAGCAGTTCTTC.

This rearrangement joins TRBV10-3 to TRBJ2-5; 7 bases align to TRBD1. CDR1 is ENHRY, CDR2 SYGVKD, per germline. The J segment lost 4 bases and the V segment lost 6 bases, leaving 8 bases of the junction unmatched. CDR3 length: 14 amino acids. CDR3 in DNA: TGTGCCATCAGCAGGGGGTACGAGGCAGAGACCCAGTACTTC. Protein: CAISRGYEAETQYF.

The chain couples TRBV5-1 to TRBJ1-3; 7 bases are a match to TRBD1. The ends lost 4 bases at V and 4 bases at J; junction bases unmatched: 11. This CDR3 region has 16 residues. The V gene's germline CDR1 is SGHRS and CDR2 YFSETQ. CDR3 bases: TGCGCCAGCAGCCCTGGGACAGCTGAGCAAGGAAACACCATATATTTT. Encoded protein: CASSPGTAEQGNTIYF.

The genes are TRBV6-2 or TRBV6-3 and TRBJ2-1; 12 positions match TRBD1. Germline assignment: CDR1 MNHEY and CDR2 SVGEGT. The length of the CDR3 is 15 residues. V lost 5 bases to trimming and J lost 9 bases; unmatched junction nucleotides: 8. Written as DNA, the CDR3 is TGTGCCAGCAGTGGGCCGGGACAGGGGGCGGCTGAGCAGTTCTTC. Translated: CASSGPGQGAAEQFF.

J is TRBJ1-2 and V is TRBV21-1; TRBD1 was called by the table and not checked on the DNA. TRBV21-1 constitutes a pseudogene. The CDR3 has 15 residues. This chain's CDR3 is CASSRNTGEWYGYTF. In DNA form, the CDR3 reads TGTGCCAGCAGCAGAAACACAGGGGAGTGGTATGGCTACACCTTC.